Listed below are T cell receptor beta chains from one sample, sequenced in a study of T cell repertoires in cytomegalovirus infection. TCRdb processed the reads anew with MiXCR; each CDR3 protein has one entry. The sample carries around 250,000 distinct CDR3 sequences, 15% to 20% recorded once. The material sequenced was CD8+ T cells from PBMCs. The origin of the receptors is a human donor in good health (CMV status not recorded). Some clones in this sample may be carry-over from other donors' samples. Both conserved end residues are part of each CDR3. D genes are given only for firm matches. The size field is filled for only some rows; it gives once, few, many or a size class.

>TRBJ2-1|medium-sized|TRBV7-2|.
CASSLALPREDEQFF
TGTGCCAGCAGCTTAGCGCTCCCTAGGGAGGATGAGCAGTTCTTC
>TRBJ2-7|.|TRBV12-3/TRBV12-4|TRBD1
CASSSSGTGSYEQYF
TGTGCCAGCAGTTCCTCCGGGACAGGGTCCTACGAGCAGTACTTC
>TRBJ1-5|many|TRBV7-2|TRBD1
CASSPGQGYQPQHF
TGTGCCAGCAGCCCGGGACAGGGCTATCAGCCCCAGCATTTT
>TRBJ2-1|many|TRBV7-8|TRBD2
CASSLVRGAYNEQFF
TGTGCCAGCAGCTTAGTGCGGGGGGCGTACAATGAGCAGTTCTTC
>TRBJ1-1|many|TRBV12-3/TRBV12-4|TRBD1
CASRNKTPGQTEAFF
TGTGCCAGCAGGAACAAAACTCCGGGACAGACTGAAGCTTTCTTT
>TRBJ2-7|medium-sized|TRBV29-1|.
CSVVGLGAYEQYF
TGCAGCGTTGTCGGTCTAGGTGCTTACGAGCAGTACTTC
>TRBJ1-3|.|TRBV14|.
CASSPDSNSGNTIYF
TGTGCCAGCAGCCCAGACAGCAACTCTGGAAACACCATATATTTT
>TRBJ2-1|.|TRBV25-1|.
CASSVLPFTYNEQFF
TGTGCCAGCAGCGTTTTACCGTTTACCTACAATGAGCAGTTCTTC
>TRBJ2-5|.|TRBV7-9|.
CAAAGQKETQYF
TGTGCCGCCGCCGGGCAGAAAGAGACCCAGTACTTC
>TRBJ1-1|many|TRBV11-2|.
CASLRWGNTEAFF
TGTGCCAGCCTCCGTTGGGGAAACACTGAAGCTTTCTTT